Detailed here is one TCR beta chain. The read terminates 3 residues ahead of where the CDR3 ends, so the germline J gene completes it. The sample is drawn from a study of T cells in women clearing cervical HPV infection. Germline CDR1 and CDR2: SNHLY and FYNNEI. J gave up 7 bases and V 5 bases, and 5 bases lay outside the gene matches. The CDR3 length is 15 residues. Data came from immunoSEQ multiplex PCR; TCRdb stores just in-frame clones and leaves some out. The table for this sample gives tens of thousands of clones. This TCR derives from a woman between 18 and 75 years old with a cervical HPV16 infection that either progressed to CIN3+ or cleared (not recorded which). Sequences were obtained from blood buffy coat. V and J are TRBV2 and TRBJ2-1; 13 bases agree with TRBD2. The CDR3 DNA, read in part, is TGTGCCAGCAGTTGGGGACTAGCGGGAAAAAATGAG. Protein: CASSWGLAGKNE. The CDR3 as a whole reads CASSWGLAGKNEQFF. Combining the CDR3 with reference TRBV2 and TRBJ2-1 gives the whole variable domain EPEVTQTPSHQVTQMGQEVILRCVPISNHLYFYWYRQILGQKVEFLVSFYNNEISEKSEIFDDQFSVERPDGSNFTLKIRSTKLEDSAMYFCASSWGLAGKNEQFFGPGTRLTVL.